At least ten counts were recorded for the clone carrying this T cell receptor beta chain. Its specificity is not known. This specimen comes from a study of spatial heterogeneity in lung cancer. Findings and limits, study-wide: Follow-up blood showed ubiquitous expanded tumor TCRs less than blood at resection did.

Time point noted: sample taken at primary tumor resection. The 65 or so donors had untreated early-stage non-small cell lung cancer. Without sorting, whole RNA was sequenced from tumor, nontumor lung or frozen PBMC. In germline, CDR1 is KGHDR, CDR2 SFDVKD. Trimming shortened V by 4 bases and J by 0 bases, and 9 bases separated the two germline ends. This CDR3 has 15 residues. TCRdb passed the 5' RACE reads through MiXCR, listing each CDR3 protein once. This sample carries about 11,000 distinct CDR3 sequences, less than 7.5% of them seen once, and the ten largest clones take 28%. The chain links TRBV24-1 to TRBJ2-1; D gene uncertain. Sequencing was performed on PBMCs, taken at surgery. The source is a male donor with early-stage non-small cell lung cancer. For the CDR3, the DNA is TGTGCCACCAGTGAGGCTTCCCACTCCTACAATGAGCAGTTCTTC. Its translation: CATSEASHSYNEQFF.